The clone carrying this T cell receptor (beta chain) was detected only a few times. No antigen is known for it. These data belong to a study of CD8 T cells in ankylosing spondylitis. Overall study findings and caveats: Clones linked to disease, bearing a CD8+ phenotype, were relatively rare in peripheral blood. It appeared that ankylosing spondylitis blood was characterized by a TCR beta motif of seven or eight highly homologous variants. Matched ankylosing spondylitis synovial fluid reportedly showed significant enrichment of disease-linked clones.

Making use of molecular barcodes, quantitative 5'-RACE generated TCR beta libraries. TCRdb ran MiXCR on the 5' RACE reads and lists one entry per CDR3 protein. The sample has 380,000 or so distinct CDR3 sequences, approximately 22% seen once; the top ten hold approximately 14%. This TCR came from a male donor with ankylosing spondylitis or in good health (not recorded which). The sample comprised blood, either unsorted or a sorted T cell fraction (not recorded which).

As DNA, the CDR3 is TGCAGTGCTAGACGGCCTAGCGGGGAAACTGCAGATACGCAGTATTTT. Encoded protein: CSARRPSGETADTQYF. The chain joins TRBV20-1 to TRBJ2-3; 9 bases fit TRBD2. CDR3 length: 16 amino acids. J lost 4 bases, V lost 2 bases, and 10 bases had no gene match. Germline CDR1 DFQATT, CDR2 SNEGSKA (reference sequence).